Below, 18 T cell receptor beta chains from the same sample are listed, as sequenced in a study of CD8+ T cells in alopecia areata (dated by TCRdb to 2016 to 2019). Library preparation employed the immunoSEQ multiplex PCR assay. To provide template for TCR sequencing, every sample had RNA extracted and reverse transcribed into cDNA. As stored in TCRdb, this immuneACCESS dataset retains in-frame rearrangements with V and J assigned. A fraction of the clones does not appear; measured against another copy, unresolved V genes explain less than half of the discrepancy, and the remainder lacks a known reason. This sample gives about 170,000 clones in total; less than 75% of them show up just once. The ten largest clones add up to over 10% of the sample. Read against the paper, the sample's time point label means: baseline before oral tofacitinib. The source was CD8+ T cells sorted from blood, collected at week 0. These receptor sequences come from a human donor with alopecia areata.

This clone came up a few times. The V gene is TRBV7-2, the J gene TRBJ2-2; unclear D gene. This CDR3 is built from 12 residues. From germline, CDR1 is SGHTA and CDR2 FQGNSA. The V end lost 4 bases, the J end lost 8 bases, and 8 bases lay between the germline ends. This CDR3 is CASSWATGELFF. The CDR3 region has the DNA TGTGCCAGCAGCTGGGCTACAGGGGAGCTGTTTTTT.

The V and J genes are TRBV30 and TRBJ1-2; D uncertain. V lost 0 bases, J lost 6 bases, and 14 bases lay in between. The CDR3 totals 14 residues. Germline CDR1 reads GTSNPN; CDR2 reads SVGIG (reference sequence). The CDR3 sequence is CAWSVLKERDGYTF. The CDR3 nucleotides read TGTGCCTGGAGTGTACTTAAGGAAAGGGATGGCTACACCTTC.

This clone was seen a few times. V and J are TRBV5-1 and TRBJ2-5, with D perhaps matching TRBD2 (6 bases). This CDR3 region has 16 residues. Deletions cut 0 bases from V and 2 bases from J, with 14 bases between. Germline V gene sequence: CDR1 SGHRS, CDR2 YFSETQ. In nucleotides, the CDR3 is TGCGCCAGCAGCTTGGTCCGACTAGTAGATCAAGAGACCCAGTACTTC. Translation: CASSLVRLVDQETQYF.

This clone was seen a handful of times. This CDR3 reads CASSSLASPQYF. CDR3 sequence (DNA): TGTGCCAGCAGCTCCCTAGCATCTCCGCAGTATTTT. The rearrangement uses TRBV7-6 and TRBJ2-3, with TRBD2 as a possible D gene (5 bases). This CDR3 is 12 amino acids long. V was cut by 4 bases and J by 10 bases, with 12 bases left in between. CDR1 and CDR2 from the germline V gene are SGHVS and FNYEAQ.

This rearrangement joins TRBV5-1 to TRBJ1-1; maybe TRBD1 (5 bases). This CDR3 has 14 amino acids. Per germline, CDR1 SGHRS and CDR2 YFSETQ. V was clipped by 4 bases and J by 5 bases, with 15 bases between them. CDR3 nucleotide sequence: TGCGCCAGCAGCGACGACAGATCGTGGACTGAAGCTTTCTTT. This encodes CASSDDRSWTEAFF.

V gene TRBV30 combines with J gene TRBJ2-7; no clear D gene. The germline CDR1 and CDR2 sequences are GTSNPN and SVGIG (reference sequence). Trimming pared 3 bases from V and 7 bases from J, leaving 13 bases between. This CDR3 has 12 amino acids. CDR3 sequence (DNA): TGTGCCTGGAGCCCGGGCGCTGGGGAGCAGTACTTC. Residues: CAWSPGAGEQYF. Drawing the rest from reference TRBV30 and TRBJ2-7, the complete variable domain is SQTIHQWPATLVQPVGSPLSLECTVEGTSNPNLYWYRQAAGRGLQLLFYSVGIGQISSEVPQNLSASRPQDRQFILSSKKLLLSDSGFYLCAWSPGAGEQYFGPGTRLTVT.

This chain uses TRBV10-3 with TRBJ2-6, with no clear D. Germline CDR1 reads ENHRY; CDR2 reads SYGVKD. The V and J ends lost 4 bases and 0 bases respectively, with 4 bases between them. The length of the CDR3 is 14 residues. As DNA, the CDR3 is TGTGCCATCAGTGTTGGCTCTGGGGCCAACGTCCTGACTTTC. Protein: CAISVGSGANVLTF.

The rearrangement uses TRBV27 and TRBJ1-5, with 7 positions matching TRBD1. Germline V gene data show CDR1 as MNHEY and CDR2 as SMNVEV (reference sequence). The CDR3 has 14 residues. With V trimmed by 6 bases and J by 7 bases, 9 bases remained unmatched. The CDR3, as DNA: TGTGCCAGCAGACGTACAGGGGTTGGACAGCCCCAGCATTTT. As protein: CASRRTGVGQPQHF.

The rearrangement uses TRBV30 and TRBJ2-7; 8 bases line up with TRBD2. The CDR3 totals 14 residues. Germline V lookup: CDR1 GTSNPN, CDR2 SVGIG (reference sequence). V trimming: 4 bases; J trimming: 2 bases; junction bases outside the gene matches: 7. Here the CDR3 reads CAWIAGGPTYEQYF. In DNA, the CDR3 is TGTGCCTGGATCGCGGGGGGACCCACCTACGAGCAGTACTTC.

The rearrangement joins TRBV19 to TRBJ2-3; TRBD1 aligns across 7 bases. The CDR3 length is 13 residues. Looked up from germline, CDR1 is LNHDA and CDR2 is SQIVND (reference sequence). V lost 4 bases, J lost 6 bases, and 4 bases stayed unmatched. The CDR3 sequence: CASSTQGRDTQYF. CDR3 DNA sequence: TGTGCCAGTAGTACACAGGGGCGGGATACGCAGTATTTT.

This chain joins TRBV6-5 and TRBJ1-4; perhaps TRBD1 as D (6 bases). V lost 0 bases, J lost 8 bases, and 10 bases lay in between. CDR1 MNHEY and CDR2 SVGAGI come from the germline V gene. There are 14 residues in the CDR3. CDR3 nucleotides: TGTGCCAGCAGTTACTCGGGCGGGGGCGAAAAACTGTTTTTT. Translated: CASSYSGGGEKLFF.

This chain links TRBV7-3 with TRBJ2-3, with 9 bases matching TRBD2. The CDR3 sequence is 15 residues long. Germline V lookup: CDR1 SGHTA, CDR2 FQGTGA. With V trimmed by 2 bases and J by 4 bases, 4 bases remained unmatched. CDR3: CASSLGGGAADTQYF. The CDR3 DNA is TGTGCCAGCAGCTTAGGCGGGGGGGCCGCAGATACGCAGTATTTT. The whole variable domain, remainder taken from reference TRBV7-3 and TRBJ2-3, is GAGVSQTPSNKVTEKGKYVELRCDPISGHTALYWYRQSLGQGPEFLIYFQGTGAADDSGLPNDRFFAVRPEGSVSTLKIQRTERGDSAVYLCASSLGGGAADTQYFGPGTRLTVL.

The sample holds a few counts of this clone. The chain links TRBV6-6 to TRBJ1-6; perhaps TRBD1 as D (6 bases). CDR1 and CDR2 (germline): MNHNY, SVGAGI (reference sequence). Trimming pared 10 bases from V and 10 bases from J, leaving 23 bases between. The CDR3 is 15 amino acids. CDR3 DNA sequence: TGTGCCACCTTTTACCCTGGGGGGGCAGAGTCACCCCTCCACTTT. This gives the protein CATFYPGGAESPLHF.

CDR3 protein: CASSLGQAAYEQYF. For the CDR3, the DNA is TGTGCCAGCAGCTTGGGACAGGCGGCCTACGAGCAGTACTTC. V is TRBV5-6 and J is TRBJ2-7; a possible D gene is TRBD1 (6 bases). The V end was cut by 0 bases, the J end by 2 bases, with 9 bases between. The CDR3 has 14 amino acids. Germline CDR1 reads SGHDT; CDR2 reads YYEEEE.

The chain carries TRBV9 and TRBJ2-3; TRBD2 might be the D (7 bases). The germline V and J ends were trimmed by 4 bases and 3 bases, with 15 bases remaining between them. The CDR3 totals 15 residues. CDR1 and CDR2 (germline): SGDLS, YYNGEE. As DNA, the CDR3 is TGTGCCAGCAGCCCTCTGGGGAGGGGGACAGATACGCAGTATTTT. Translation gives CASSPLGRGTDTQYF.

This chain joins TRBV5-1 and TRBJ2-3; 7 bases align to TRBD1. Losses at the gene ends were 3 bases for V and 2 bases for J; bases not matched to a gene: 9. This CDR3 is 16 amino acids long. Germline values: CDR1 SGHRS, CDR2 YFSETQ. DNA for the CDR3: TGCGCCAGCAGCTCCCGATCCGGGACAGACACAGATACGCAGTATTTT. Translating gives CASSSRSGTDTDTQYF. Drawing the rest from reference TRBV5-1 and TRBJ2-3, the complete variable domain is KAGVTQTPRYLIKTRGQQVTLSCSPISGHRSVSWYQQTPGQGLQFLFEYFSETQRNKGNFPGRFSGRQFSNSRSEMNVSTLELGDSALYLCASSSRSGTDTDTQYFGPGTRLTVL.

The CDR3 loop reads CASVGGEEQYF. In DNA, the CDR3 is TGTGCCAGCGTTGGGGGTGAAGAGCAGTACTTC. J is TRBJ2-7 and V is TRBV7-9, with D perhaps TRBD1 or TRBD2 (5 bases each). The CDR3 is 11 amino acids. Germline lookup yields CDR1 SEHNR and CDR2 FQNEAQ (reference sequence). The V gene lost 8 bases and the J gene lost 7 bases, with 12 bases spanning the gap.

CDR3 sequence (DNA): TGTGCCAGTAGTATGGCCACAACCCAAGAGACCCAGTACTTC. Translation gives CASSMATTQETQYF. The V and J genes are TRBV19 and TRBJ2-5, with no clear D. Looked up from germline, CDR1 is LNHDA and CDR2 is SQIVND (reference sequence). This CDR3 is 14 amino acids long. Trimming took 3 bases from V and 1 from J, leaving 9 bases between them. The full variable domain, rest sourced from reference TRBV19 and TRBJ2-5, is DGGITQSPKYLFRKEGQNVTLSCEQNLNHDAMYWYRQDPGQGLRLIYYSQIVNDFQKGDIAEGYSVSREKKESFPLTVTSAQKNPTAFYLCASSMATTQETQYFGPGTRLLVL.